The 2 T cell receptor beta chains below were found in one sample sequenced in a study of cytomegalovirus exposure and HLA in healthy donors (dated by TCRdb to the late 2010s). The library relied on the immunoSEQ multiplex PCR assay. A mixture of 60 forward primers for TCR Vbeta segments and 13 reverse primers for TCR Jbeta segments was used in the multiplex PCR. In its TCRdb copy, this immuneACCESS table keeps in-frame sequences only and misses some clones. Where compared with another copy, unresolved V genes explain less than half of these, and the others have no known cause. For this sample there are about 150,000 clones; roughly 64% appear just once. The ten most abundant clones make up less than 3.5% of the sample. The source material was PBMCs. The receptors stem from a woman aged 25 to 39 in good health and CMV-seropositive.

This clone was seen once. The chain uses TRBV29-1 and TRBJ2-7, with D perhaps TRBD1 (5 bases). Between the trimmed V and J ends, which lost 5 bases and 6 bases, there was a span of 17 bases. The CDR3 has 13 residues. Germline-derived CDR1 and CDR2 are SQVTM and ANQGSEA. CDR3 DNA sequence: TGCAGCGTTATTACCCCAGGGCGGAGCGAGCAGTACTTC. Its protein product is CSVITPGRSEQYF.

The rearrangement joins TRBV25-1 to TRBJ1-1; no definite D call. CDR3 size: 11 residues. The germline gives CDR1 MGHDK, CDR2 SYGVNS. With 5 bases removed from V and 4 bases from J, the gap between germline ends came to 5 bases. The CDR3 region has the DNA TGTGCCAGCAGTCGAGCCACTGAAGCTTTCTTT. Protein product: CASSRATEAFF.